One sample yielded the 21 T cell receptor beta chains listed below, sequenced in a study of T cell responses to AZD1222 COVID-19 vaccine. TCRdb's table, derived via immunoSEQ multiplex PCR, lists solely in-frame clones and lacks some. Of roughly 190,000 clones listed, 85% to 95% are singletons. Sequencing used peripheral blood, obtained on day 0 of AZD1222 vaccination. The receptor source for this set is an adult in good health.

This clone came up once. V usage is TRBV5-6 and J usage is TRBJ1-6; 9 bases align to TRBD1. Trimming at V came to 0 bases and at J to 8 bases, leaving 3 bases not matched to a gene. Germline loops: CDR1 SGHDT, CDR2 YYEEEE. CDR3 length equals 15 residues. The CDR3 loop reads CASSLGTGVYSPLHF. CDR3 nucleotides: TGTGCCAGCAGCTTGGGGACAGGGGTTTATTCACCCCTCCACTTT.

The genes are TRBV5-6 and TRBJ2-3; D unclear. Trimming left V 1 base short and J 4 bases short, with 10 bases between. The CDR3 sequence is 14 residues long. Germline CDR1 is SGHDT and CDR2 is YYEEEE. CDR3 residues: CASSLFQSSDTQYF. The CDR3 nucleotides read TGTGCCAGCAGCTTGTTCCAGTCCTCAGATACGCAGTATTTT. Complete variable domain (other parts from reference TRBV5-6 and TRBJ2-3): DAGVTQSPTHLIKTRGQQVTLRCSPKSGHDTVSWYQQALGQGPQFIFQYYEEEERQRGNFPDRFSGHQFPNYSSELNVNALLLGDSALYLCASSLFQSSDTQYFGPGTRLTVL.

The sample holds one count of this clone. The chain carries TRBV15 and TRBJ1-1; TRBD1 is a possible D gene (6 bases). The V gene's germline CDR1 is LNHNV and CDR2 YYDKDF (reference sequence). This CDR3 comprises 16 residues. The ends were cut back, 4 bases at V and 7 bases at J, with 22 bases in the middle. The CDR3 nucleotides are TGTGCCACCAGCACTTTCTTAACAGGGAAGCGGGGTGAAGCTTTCTTT. Translation gives CATSTFLTGKRGEAFF.

J is TRBJ1-2 and V is TRBV6-4; D call uncertain. V gave up 0 bases and J gave up 2 bases, with 10 bases separating them. This CDR3 contains 15 residues. The germline V gene encodes CDR1 MRHNA and CDR2 SNTAGT. CDR3 region: CASSDSPDWNYGYTF. The CDR3 DNA follows: TGTGCCAGCAGTGACTCACCAGATTGGAACTATGGCTACACCTTC.

The chain carries TRBV5-1 and TRBJ1-1; D uncertain. V lost 0 bases and J 1 base, leaving 7 bases between the germline ends. Germline V CDR1 and CDR2: SGHRS, YFSETQ. The CDR3 covers 14 residues. CDR3 coding DNA: TGCGCCAGCAGCTTGGGTCACCGGAACACTGAAGCTTTCTTT. This encodes CASSLGHRNTEAFF.

The chain is built from TRBV10-2 and TRBJ1-1; unclear D gene. The CDR3 runs 14 residues. CDR1 and CDR2 (germline): WSHSY, SAAADI. V lost 7 bases and J 2 bases, leaving 14 bases between the germline ends. DNA of the CDR3: TGCGCCAGCACCGACTTATCTGACAACACTGAAGCTTTCTTT. It translates to CASTDLSDNTEAFF.

This chain connects TRBV29-1 to TRBJ2-7, with D possibly TRBD1 on 5 matching bases. This CDR3 region has 13 residues. Between the trimmed V and J ends, which lost 4 bases and 2 bases, there was a span of 12 bases. Germline V lookup: CDR1 SQVTM, CDR2 ANQGSEA. CDR3 region: CSVGQTLAYEQYF. CDR3 DNA: TGCAGCGTTGGACAGACCCTTGCCTACGAGCAGTACTTC.

A few counts support this clone. This chain connects TRBV25-1 to TRBJ1-2; D is unresolved. Germline CDR1 MGHDK, CDR2 SYGVNS. The V and J ends lost 1 base and 3 bases respectively, with 21 bases between them. The CDR3 runs to 18 residues. The chain's CDR3 is CASSESPYSGGSHYGYTF. CDR3 nucleotides: TGTGCCAGCAGTGAATCCCCCTATAGTGGTGGCAGCCACTATGGCTACACCTTC.

CDR3 region: CSAMGREQFF. The CDR3 bases are TGCAGTGCTATGGGGAGGGAGCAGTTCTTC. The genes are TRBV20-1 and TRBJ2-1, with a weak D call TRBD2 (6 bases). V lost 4 bases and J 10 bases, leaving 8 bases between the germline ends. The CDR3 length is 10 residues. The V gene's germline CDR1 is DFQATT and CDR2 SNEGSKA (reference sequence).

The chain employs TRBV7-9 and TRBJ1-2, with no clear D. V was clipped by 0 bases and J by 9 bases, with 14 bases between them. This CDR3 comprises 14 residues. Germline V gives CDR1 SEHNR, CDR2 FQNEAQ (reference sequence). CDR3 protein: CASSLAQALESYTF. DNA of the CDR3: TGTGCCAGCAGCTTAGCCCAGGCTCTTGAAAGCTACACCTTC.

To note about this clone: The junction departs from germline at one end; a sequencing error may be responsible. The chain links TRBV20-1 to TRBJ2-7; 9 bases agree with TRBD2. The CDR3 has 16 residues. Germline V lookup: CDR1 DFQATT, CDR2 SNEGSKA (reference sequence). The CDR3 DNA reads as TGTAGTGCTAGTGGCCCGGTAGCGGGAGATTCCTACGAGCAGTACTTC. Amino acid sequence: CSASGPVAGDSYEQYF.

The V and J genes are TRBV27 and TRBJ1-3, with D tentatively TRBD1 (5 bases). Trimming shortened V by 6 bases and J by 0 bases, and 15 bases separated the two germline ends. Per germline, CDR1 MNHEY and CDR2 SMNVEV (reference sequence). The CDR3 is 16 amino acids. DNA for the CDR3: TGTGCCAGCAGCCTCTACTCAGGGCTCTCTGGAAACACCATATATTTT. This sequence encodes CASSLYSGLSGNTIYF.

The chain couples TRBV4-2 to TRBJ2-1; D unresolved. Deletions cut 3 bases from V and 2 bases from J, with 2 bases between. The CDR3 runs to 12 residues. Per germline, CDR1 LGHNA and CDR2 YNFKEQ. The CDR3 protein is CASSHAYNEQFF. CDR3 DNA sequence: TGTGCCAGCAGCCACGCCTACAATGAGCAGTTCTTC.

The chain employs TRBV15 and TRBJ1-1; D is unresolved. The CDR3 is 14 residues long. Trimming shortened V by 0 bases and J by 3 bases, and 8 bases separated the two germline ends. In germline, CDR1 is LNHNV, CDR2 YYDKDF (reference sequence). The CDR3 loop reads CATSRDREYTEAFF. The CDR3 DNA sequence: TGTGCCACCAGCAGAGATCGGGAGTACACTGAAGCTTTCTTT.

The CDR3 bases are TGTGCCAGCAGCTTAGCGCTTTCCGGAGAGACCCAGTACTTC. It encodes CASSLALSGETQYF. The V call is TRBV7-8, the J call TRBJ2-5; D is ambiguous. From germline, CDR1 is SGHVS and CDR2 FQNEAQ. The CDR3 runs to 14 residues. Between the trimmed V and J ends, which lost 0 bases and 4 bases, there was a span of 9 bases.

The rearrangement uses TRBV18 and TRBJ2-1; 8 nucleotides line up with TRBD2. V shed 1 base and J 8 bases; nucleotides not matched to a gene: 19. The CDR3 has 19 residues. Germline V gene sequence: CDR1 KGHSH, CDR2 LQKENI. In DNA, the CDR3 is TGTGCCAGCTCACCACTGTATCACTCGGGCGGGAGGCCGGGGTATGAGCAGTTCTTC. This codes for CASSPLYHSGGRPGYEQFF.

This clone showed up just once. This chain joins TRBV5-4 and TRBJ2-1; D possibly uses TRBD1 or TRBD2 (6 bases each). The CDR3 consists of 14 residues. Per the germline V gene, CDR1 is SGHNT and CDR2 is YYREEE (reference sequence). V was pared by 3 bases and J by 7 bases, with 14 bases between. For the CDR3, the DNA is TGTGCCAGCAGCTCCCGACTAGGGGGTAATGAGCAGTTCTTC. Translation gives CASSSRLGGNEQFF.

This rearrangement joins TRBV28 to TRBJ2-1, with 7 bases matching TRBD1. In germline, CDR1 is MDHEN, CDR2 SYDVKM. The CDR3 is made up of 15 amino acids. J was trimmed by 8 bases and V by 6 bases; bases with no gene match: 13. CDR3 protein: CASSVRGLGQDEQFF. The CDR3 nucleotides read TGTGCCAGCAGCGTGAGGGGGCTTGGTCAGGATGAGCAGTTCTTC.

The CDR3 coding sequence is TGTGCCAGCCGGTCTAGCTGGGTAGATACGCAGTATTTT. Protein sequence: CASRSSWVDTQYF. The chain has TRBV7-2 and TRBJ2-3, with D tentatively TRBD2 (5 bases). Looked up from germline, CDR1 is SGHTA and CDR2 is FQGNSA. Between the trimmed V and J ends, which lost 8 bases and 5 bases, there was a span of 14 bases. This CDR3 spans 13 amino acids.

The sample holds one count of this clone. The J gene is TRBJ1-6, the V gene TRBV5-1, with 8 positions matching TRBD1. Germline V CDR1 and CDR2: SGHRS, YFSETQ. J lost 0 bases, V lost 4 bases, and 9 bases had no gene match. CDR3 length: 18 residues. CDR3 sequence: CASSPGQGLSSYNSPLHF. The CDR3 DNA reads as TGCGCCAGCAGCCCCGGACAGGGCCTAAGCTCCTATAATTCACCCCTCCACTTT.

V and J are TRBV4-1 and TRBJ1-2; D is unresolved. With 0 bases removed from V and 8 bases from J, the gap between germline ends came to 13 bases. CDR3 size: 14 residues. Germline CDR1 is MGHRA and CDR2 is YSYEKL. CDR3 nucleotides: TGCGCCAGCAGCCAAGACCGGAGTGGGTACGGCTACACCTTC. It encodes CASSQDRSGYGYTF.